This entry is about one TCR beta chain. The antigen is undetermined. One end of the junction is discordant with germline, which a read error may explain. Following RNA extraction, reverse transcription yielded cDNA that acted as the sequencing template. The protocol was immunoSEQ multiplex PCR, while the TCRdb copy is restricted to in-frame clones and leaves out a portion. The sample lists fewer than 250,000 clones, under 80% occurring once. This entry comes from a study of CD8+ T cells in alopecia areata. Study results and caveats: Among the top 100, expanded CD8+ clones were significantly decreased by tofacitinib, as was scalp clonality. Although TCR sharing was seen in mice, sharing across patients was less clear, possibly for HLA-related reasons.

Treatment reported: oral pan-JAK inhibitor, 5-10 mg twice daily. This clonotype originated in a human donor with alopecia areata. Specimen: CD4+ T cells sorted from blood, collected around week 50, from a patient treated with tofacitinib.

The CDR3 DNA follows: TGTGCCAGCAGTCCGACTAGCGGGGGCACCGATACGCAGTATTTT. Protein sequence: CASSPTSGGTDTQYF. The chain has TRBV2 and TRBJ2-3; TRBD2 matches at 12 bases. This CDR3 is 15 amino acids long. Germline V gene data show CDR1 as SNHLY and CDR2 as FYNNEI.